These 12 T cell receptor beta chains were all obtained from the same sample, sequenced in a study of cytomegalovirus exposure and HLA in healthy donors. Generated by immunoSEQ multiplex PCR, the TCRdb table keeps only in-frame clones and is missing some. The table has some 200,000 clones, approximately 84% seen once. Material: PBMCs. The source of these receptors is a woman between 18 and 29 years old in good health and CMV-seropositive.

The J gene is TRBJ1-3, the V gene TRBV15, with TRBD1 as a possible D gene (5 bases). Trimming took off 3 bases at V and 0 bases at J, with 9 bases between the two ends. Germline V gene data show CDR1 as LNHNV and CDR2 as YYDKDF (reference sequence). The CDR3 extends over 15 amino acids. CDR3: CATSSVGGSGNTIYF. DNA of the CDR3: TGTGCCACCAGCAGTGTGGGGGGCTCTGGAAACACCATATATTTT. Using reference TRBV15 and TRBJ1-3 for the parts outside the CDR3, the full variable domain is DAMVIQNPRYQVTQFGKPVTLSCSQTLNHNVMYWYQQKSSQAPKLLFHYYDKDFNNEADTPDNFQSRRPNTSFCFLDIRSPGLGDTAMYLCATSSVGGSGNTIYFGEGSWLTVV.

The chain is built from TRBV4-1 and TRBJ2-5, with a weak D call TRBD1 (6 bases). Germline V lookup: CDR1 MGHRA, CDR2 YSYEKL. The germline V and J ends were trimmed by 0 bases and 2 bases, with 10 bases remaining between them. The CDR3 is 15 residues long. In nucleotides, the CDR3 is TGCGCCAGCAGCCAAGATGGGGGACAACAAGAGACCCAGTACTTC. This gives the protein CASSQDGGQQETQYF.

This clone was seen a handful of times. The chain is built from TRBV2 and TRBJ1-1; tentatively, D is TRBD1 (6 bases). CDR3 size: 12 residues. Trimming removed 7 bases at V and 3 bases at J, with 9 bases between. CDR1 and CDR2 from the germline V gene are SNHLY and FYNNEI. The CDR3, as DNA: TGTGCCAGCAACAGGGAAGACACTGAAGCTTTCTTT. Its protein product is CASNREDTEAFF.

This clone was picked up a small number of times. The chain joins TRBV7-7 to TRBJ2-1; maybe TRBD2 (5 bases). CDR1 SSHAT and CDR2 FNYEAQ come from the germline V gene (reference sequence). The CDR3 loop spans 15 amino acids. The V gene lost 2 bases and the J gene lost 2 bases, with 10 bases spanning the gap. DNA of the CDR3: TGTGCCAGCAGCTTAACAGCGGTGCCCTACAATGAGCAGTTCTTC. As protein: CASSLTAVPYNEQFF.

This clone was picked up a small number of times. CDR3 region: CASSSSTRNNSPLHF. The CDR3 DNA reads TGTGCCAGCAGTTCCTCGACTCGGAATAATTCACCCCTCCACTTT. The V gene is TRBV6-5, the J gene TRBJ1-6; D not resolved. The germline CDR1 and CDR2 sequences are MNHEY and SVGAGI. V was cut by 4 bases and J by 5 bases, with 12 bases left in between. This CDR3 contains 15 residues.

The chain carries TRBV19 and TRBJ2-2; D possibly corresponds to TRBD2 (5 bases). CDR1 is LNHDA and CDR2 is SQIVND in the germline V gene (reference sequence). The CDR3 sequence is 14 residues long. V was cut by 5 bases and J by 3 bases, with 10 bases left in between. The DNA for the CDR3 is TGTGCCAGTAGTCCCTCGAGGGACACCGGGGAGCTGTTTTTT. Amino acid sequence: CASSPSRDTGELFF.

This rearrangement joins TRBV9 to TRBJ1-2; the D gene is possibly TRBD1 (5 bases). The length of the CDR3 is 13 residues. V was cut by 1 base and J by 4 bases, with 8 bases left in between. Germline CDR1 is SGDLS and CDR2 is YYNGEE. CDR3 residues: CASSVRQTYGYTF. The CDR3 DNA reads TGTGCCAGCAGCGTAAGACAGACCTATGGCTACACCTTC. The entire variable domain, with the rest obtained from reference TRBV9 and TRBJ1-2, is as follows: DSGVTQTPKHLITATGQRVTLRCSPRSGDLSVYWYQQSLDQGLQFLIQYYNGEERAKGNILERFSAQQFPDLHSELNLSSLELGDSALYFCASSVRQTYGYTFGSGTRLTVV.

The V gene is TRBV5-6, the J gene TRBJ1-2, with D perhaps matching TRBD1 (6 bases). Germline values: CDR1 SGHDT, CDR2 YYEEEE. The CDR3 sequence is 15 residues long. V dropped 0 bases and J dropped 1 base, with 10 bases sitting between them. The CDR3 region has the DNA TGTGCCAGCAGCTTGGGCAGGGGAGTTAACTATGGCTACACCTTC. Translating gives CASSLGRGVNYGYTF. Based on the CDR3 plus reference TRBV5-6 and TRBJ1-2, the full variable domain is DAGVTQSPTHLIKTRGQQVTLRCSPKSGHDTVSWYQQALGQGPQFIFQYYEEEERQRGNFPDRFSGHQFPNYSSELNVNALLLGDSALYLCASSLGRGVNYGYTFGSGTRLTVV.

The chain links TRBV15 to TRBJ1-2; 8 positions agree with TRBD1. The germline gives CDR1 LNHNV, CDR2 YYDKDF (reference sequence). J lost 3 bases, V lost 0 bases, and 9 bases had no gene match. There are 17 residues in the CDR3. The DNA for the CDR3 is TGTGCCACCAGCAGAGATATCGCAGGGGGCTCTGACTATGGCTACACCTTC. Amino acids: CATSRDIAGGSDYGYTF.

For this clone: Other nucleotide sequences from this sample produce the same CDR3. CDR3 loop: CASSRTGSGNTIYF. DNA for the CDR3: TGTGCCAGCAGTCGGACAGGGTCTGGAAACACCATATATTTT. The J gene is TRBJ1-3, the V gene TRBV6-5; 8 bases are shared with TRBD1. Germline trimming cut 5 bases from V and 1 base from J; bases unmatched to any gene: 1. Germline V gives CDR1 MNHEY, CDR2 SVGAGI. The length of the CDR3 is 14 residues.

The rearrangement joins TRBV15 to TRBJ2-7; 12 bases fit TRBD2. This CDR3 contains 20 residues. CDR1 LNHNV and CDR2 YYDKDF come from the germline V gene (reference sequence). The ends lost 1 base at V and 2 bases at J; junction bases unmatched: 15. The CDR3, as DNA: TGTGCCACCAGCAGAGGTCAACTAGCGGGGGGCCCCGTCTTCCCCTACGAGCAGTACTTC. It specifies CATSRGQLAGGPVFPYEQYF.

The V gene is TRBV6-1, the J gene TRBJ2-5, with 10 nucleotides matching TRBD2. V trimming: 7 bases; J trimming: 3 bases; junction bases outside the gene matches: 8. CDR3 length equals 15 residues. Germline loops: CDR1 MNHNS, CDR2 SASEGT. CDR3 sequence (DNA): TGTGCCAGCACCCCCGGGAGCGGGGGGGAAGAGACCCAGTACTTC. This translates into CASTPGSGGEETQYF.